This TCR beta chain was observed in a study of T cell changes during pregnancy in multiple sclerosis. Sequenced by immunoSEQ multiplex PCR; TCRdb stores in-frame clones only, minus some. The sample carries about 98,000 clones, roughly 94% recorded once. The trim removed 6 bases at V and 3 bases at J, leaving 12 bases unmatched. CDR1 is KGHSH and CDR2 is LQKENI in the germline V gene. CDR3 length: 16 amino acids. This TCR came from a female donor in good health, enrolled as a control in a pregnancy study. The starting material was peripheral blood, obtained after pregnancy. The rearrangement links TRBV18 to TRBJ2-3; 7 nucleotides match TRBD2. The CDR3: CASSPKRSGGTDTQYF. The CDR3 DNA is TGTGCCAGCTCTCCAAAACGTTCGGGGGGAACAGATACGCAGTATTTT.